This record covers a single TCR beta chain. This CDR3 region has 15 residues. Germline CDR1 reads MNHEY; CDR2 reads SMNVEV (reference sequence). Trimming stripped 3 bases from V and 10 bases from J, with 18 bases between. These data are taken from a study of multiple sclerosis patients with progressive multifocal leukoencephalopathy. The repertoire was sequenced with immunoSEQ multiplex PCR; TCRdb's copy has only in-frame clones and lacks some. Here the sample spans 25,000 to 35,000 clones, approximately 90% being singletons. Documented time point: before natalizumab initiation. The source material was PBMCs. The TCR was taken from a human donor with multiple sclerosis. This chain links TRBV27 with TRBJ1-4; D is possibly TRBD1 (6 bases). Here the CDR3 reads CASSFSRGAVGKLFF. CDR3 bases: TGTGCCAGCAGTTTCTCTAGGGGGGCTGTAGGAAAACTGTTTTTT.